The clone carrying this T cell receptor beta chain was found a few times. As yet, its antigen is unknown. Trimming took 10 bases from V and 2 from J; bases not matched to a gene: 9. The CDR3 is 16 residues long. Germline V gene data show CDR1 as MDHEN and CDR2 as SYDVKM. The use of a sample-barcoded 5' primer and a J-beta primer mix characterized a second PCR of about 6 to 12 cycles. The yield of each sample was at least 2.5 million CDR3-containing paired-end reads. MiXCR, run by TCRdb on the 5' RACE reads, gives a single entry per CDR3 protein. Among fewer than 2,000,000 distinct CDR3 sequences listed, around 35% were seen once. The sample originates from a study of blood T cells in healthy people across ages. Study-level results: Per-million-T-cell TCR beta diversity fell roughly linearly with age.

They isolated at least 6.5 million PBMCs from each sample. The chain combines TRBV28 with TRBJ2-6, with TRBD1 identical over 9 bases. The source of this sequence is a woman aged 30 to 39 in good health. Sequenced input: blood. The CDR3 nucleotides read TGTGCCACTAATGGGGACAGGGAGGCTGGGGCCAACGTCCTGACTTTC. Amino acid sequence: CATNGDREAGANVLTF.